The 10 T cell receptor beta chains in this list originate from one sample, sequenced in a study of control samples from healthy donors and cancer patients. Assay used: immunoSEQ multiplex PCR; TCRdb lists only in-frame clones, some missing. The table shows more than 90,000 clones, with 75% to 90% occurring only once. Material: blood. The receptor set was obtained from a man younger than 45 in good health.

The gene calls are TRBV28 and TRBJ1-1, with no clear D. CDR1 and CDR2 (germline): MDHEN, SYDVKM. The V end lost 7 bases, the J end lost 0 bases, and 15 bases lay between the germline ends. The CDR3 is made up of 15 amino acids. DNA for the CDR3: TGTGCCAGCACCGCCCTTGGCTACATGAACACTGAAGCTTTCTTT. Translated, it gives CASTALGYMNTEAFF.

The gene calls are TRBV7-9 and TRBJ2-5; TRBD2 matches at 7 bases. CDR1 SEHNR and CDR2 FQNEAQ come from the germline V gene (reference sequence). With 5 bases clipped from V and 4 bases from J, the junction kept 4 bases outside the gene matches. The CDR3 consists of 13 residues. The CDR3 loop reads CASSPTSRETQYF. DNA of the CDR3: TGTGCCAGCAGCCCGACTAGCAGAGAGACCCAGTACTTC.

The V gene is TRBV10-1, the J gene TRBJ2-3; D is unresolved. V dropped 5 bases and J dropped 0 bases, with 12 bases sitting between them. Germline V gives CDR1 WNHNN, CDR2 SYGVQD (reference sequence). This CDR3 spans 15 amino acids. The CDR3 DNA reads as TGCGCCAGCAGTTCCCGGCCGGAGAGCACAGATACGCAGTATTTT. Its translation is CASSSRPESTDTQYF.

The CDR3 nucleotides read TGTGCCAGCAGCCCCGGGACTAGCGGAGAGACCCAGTACTTC. It yields the protein CASSPGTSGETQYF. The chain combines TRBV27 with TRBJ2-5; 11 nucleotides agree with TRBD2. V lost 6 bases to trimming and J lost 4 bases; unmatched junction nucleotides: 4. The CDR3 has 14 amino acids. Germline V CDR1 and CDR2: MNHEY, SMNVEV (reference sequence).

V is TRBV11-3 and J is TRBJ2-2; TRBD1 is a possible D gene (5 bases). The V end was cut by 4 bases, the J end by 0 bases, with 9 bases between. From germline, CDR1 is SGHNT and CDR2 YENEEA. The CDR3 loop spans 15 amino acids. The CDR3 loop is CASSSGHANTGELFF. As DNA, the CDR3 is TGTGCCAGCAGCTCAGGACATGCGAACACCGGGGAGCTGTTTTTT.

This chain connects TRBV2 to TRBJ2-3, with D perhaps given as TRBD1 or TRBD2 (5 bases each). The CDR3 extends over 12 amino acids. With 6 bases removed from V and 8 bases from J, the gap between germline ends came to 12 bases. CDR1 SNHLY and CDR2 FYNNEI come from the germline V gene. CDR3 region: CASRLGVGTQYF. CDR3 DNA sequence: TGTGCCAGCAGATTGGGGGTGGGTACGCAGTATTTT.

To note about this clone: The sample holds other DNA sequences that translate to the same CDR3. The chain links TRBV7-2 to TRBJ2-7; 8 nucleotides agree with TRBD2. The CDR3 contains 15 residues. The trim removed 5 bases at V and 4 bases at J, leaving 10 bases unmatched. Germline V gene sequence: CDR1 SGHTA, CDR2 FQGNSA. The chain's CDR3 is CASSPTPTSGYEQYF. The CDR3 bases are TGTGCCAGCAGCCCTACGCCTACTAGCGGATACGAGCAGTACTTC.

The CDR3 loop reads CASRSTGNYGYTF. CDR3 nucleotide sequence: TGTGCCAGCAGGTCGACAGGGAACTATGGCTACACCTTC. This chain links TRBV12-3 or TRBV12-4 with TRBJ1-2; 7 bases match TRBD1. V gave up 6 bases and J gave up 2 bases; unmatched junction bases: 3. The CDR3 extends over 13 amino acids.

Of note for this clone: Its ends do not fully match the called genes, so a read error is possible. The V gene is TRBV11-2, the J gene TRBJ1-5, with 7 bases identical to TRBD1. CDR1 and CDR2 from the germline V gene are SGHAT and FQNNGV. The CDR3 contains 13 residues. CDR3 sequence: CASSSTATGRFYF. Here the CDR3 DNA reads TGTGCCAGCAGCTCAACCGCGACAGGGCGTTTCTATTTT.

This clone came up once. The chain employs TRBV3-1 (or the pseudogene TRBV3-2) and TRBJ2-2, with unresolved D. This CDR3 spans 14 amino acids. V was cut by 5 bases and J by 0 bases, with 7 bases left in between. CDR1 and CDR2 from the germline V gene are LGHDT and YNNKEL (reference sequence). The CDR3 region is CASSAMANTGELFF. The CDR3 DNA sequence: TGTGCCAGCAGCGCCATGGCGAACACCGGGGAGCTGTTTTTT.